This T cell receptor beta chain was captured by sequencing in a study of T cells after yellow fever vaccination. This clonotype has ten or more counts. The antigen remains undetermined. Template switching with 5'RACE generated the TCR cDNA and added a universal primer site and UMIs. One entry per CDR3 protein, called by TCRdb with MiXCR from the 5' RACE reads. The sample includes roughly 500,000 distinct CDR3 sequences, 15% to 20% of them seen just once. Study-level results: FACS-sorted repertoires could contain abundant clonotypes contaminating from the bulk population. Some clonotypes, a small share, were shared between CD4 and CD8 compartments.

The CDR3 runs 13 residues. In germline, CDR1 is DFQATT, CDR2 SNEGSKA (reference sequence). Trimming cost V 3 bases and J 0 bases, with 5 bases left between them. The source was PBMCs, collected 15 days after the yellow fever booster vaccination. The receptor's source is a man aged 25-40 years who received the YFV17D yellow fever vaccine. The chain has TRBV20-1 and TRBJ2-2; a weak D match, TRBD2 (5 bases). Written as DNA, the CDR3 is TGCAGTGCTAGCGGGACGAACACCGGGGAGCTGTTTTTT. It yields the protein CSASGTNTGELFF.